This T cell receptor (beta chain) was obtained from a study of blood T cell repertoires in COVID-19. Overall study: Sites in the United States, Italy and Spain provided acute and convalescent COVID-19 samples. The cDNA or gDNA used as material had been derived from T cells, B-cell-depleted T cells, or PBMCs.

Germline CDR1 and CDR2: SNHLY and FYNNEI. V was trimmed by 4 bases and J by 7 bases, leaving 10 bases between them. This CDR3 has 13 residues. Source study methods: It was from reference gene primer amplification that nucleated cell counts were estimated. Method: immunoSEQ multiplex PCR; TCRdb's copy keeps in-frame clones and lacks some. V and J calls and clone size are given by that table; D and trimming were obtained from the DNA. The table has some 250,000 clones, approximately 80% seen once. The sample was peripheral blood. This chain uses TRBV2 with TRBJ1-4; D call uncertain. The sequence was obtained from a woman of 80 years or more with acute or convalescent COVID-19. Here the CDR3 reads CASSGGGIEKLFF. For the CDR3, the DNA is TGTGCCAGCAGTGGTGGAGGGATTGAAAAACTGTTTTTT.